A selection of T cell receptor beta chains follows, all from one sample in a study of Graves' ophthalmopathy and Graves' hyperthyroidism. A single record per CDR3 protein comes from TCRdb applying MiXCR to the multiplex PCR reads. The repertoire holds over a million distinct CDR3 sequences, about 36% seen once, with around 10% in the top ten. The specimen sequenced was peripheral blood or thyroid tissue (not recorded which). The receptor source for this set is an adult man with Graves' hyperthyroidism. The CDR3 runs from the conserved cysteine through the conserved F or W. The order of the fields is CDR3 protein, CDR3 DNA, D gene, J gene, V gene, clone size, CDR3 length. D genes are given only for firm matches. Only some rows state a clone size, as once, few, many or a class for expanded clones.

CDR3 protein: CATSEGPNYGYTF
CDR3 DNA: TGTGCCACCAGTGAGGGGCCAAACTATGGCTACACCTTC
D gene: NA
J gene: TRBJ1-2
V gene: TRBV24-1
clone size: few
CDR3 length: 13

CDR3 protein: CASSFAGGHQPQHF
CDR3 DNA: TGTGCCAGCAGCTTTGCCGGGGGCCATCAGCCCCAGCATTTT
D gene: NA
J gene: TRBJ1-5
V gene: TRBV7-2
clone size: few
CDR3 length: 14

CDR3 protein: CSGRIRGLAGAYEQYF
CDR3 DNA: TGCAGTGGTCGCATCCGGGGACTAGCGGGAGCCTACGAGCAGTACTTC
D gene: TRBD2
J gene: TRBJ2-7
V gene: TRBV20-1
clone size: NA
CDR3 length: 16

CDR3 protein: CASSLAHQHF
CDR3 DNA: TGTGCCAGCAGCTTAGCGCACCAGCATTTT
D gene: NA
J gene: TRBJ1-5
V gene: TRBV7-8
clone size: NA
CDR3 length: 10

CDR3 protein: CASSLSGREMSQYF
CDR3 DNA: TGTGCCAGCAGCTTAAGTGGGCGGGAGATGTCCCAGTACTTC
D gene: TRBD2
J gene: TRBJ2-5
V gene: TRBV7-2
clone size: few
CDR3 length: 14

CDR3 protein: CASSYSIYRTGGEAFF
CDR3 DNA: TGCGCCAGCAGCTACTCAATTTACCGGACAGGGGGGGAAGCTTTCTTT
D gene: TRBD1
J gene: TRBJ1-1
V gene: TRBV5-1
clone size: NA
CDR3 length: 16

CDR3 protein: CSVEDRGGETQYF
CDR3 DNA: TGCAGCGTTGAAGATCGGGGCGGAGAGACCCAGTACTTC
D gene: NA
J gene: TRBJ2-5
V gene: TRBV29-1
clone size: many
CDR3 length: 13

CDR3 protein: CSVTGTGAGNTIYF
CDR3 DNA: TGCAGCGTGACCGGGACAGGGGCTGGAAACACCATATATTTT
D gene: TRBD1
J gene: TRBJ1-3
V gene: TRBV29-1
clone size: few
CDR3 length: 14

CDR3 protein: CSAAGVLSGEQYF
CDR3 DNA: TGCAGCGCGGCGGGGGTACTATCGGGCGAGCAGTACTTC
D gene: TRBD2
J gene: TRBJ2-7
V gene: TRBV29-1
clone size: many
CDR3 length: 13

CDR3 protein: CASSKRLAGITSFEQYF
CDR3 DNA: TGTGCCAGCAGTAAAAGACTAGCGGGAATTACCTCTTTCGAGCAGTACTTC
D gene: TRBD2
J gene: TRBJ2-7
V gene: TRBV27
clone size: NA
CDR3 length: 17

CDR3 protein: CASRTGTGGHYEQYF
CDR3 DNA: TGTGCCAGCAGGACCGGGACAGGGGGCCACTACGAGCAGTACTTC
D gene: TRBD1
J gene: TRBJ2-7
V gene: TRBV7-9
clone size: NA
CDR3 length: 15

CDR3 protein: CASRRTGLAGRQETQYF
CDR3 DNA: TGTGCCAGCAGACGCACGGGACTAGCGGGAAGACAAGAGACCCAGTACTTC
D gene: TRBD2
J gene: TRBJ2-5
V gene: TRBV6-5
clone size: NA
CDR3 length: 17

CDR3 protein: CASSPKTDSGNQPQHF
CDR3 DNA: TGTGCCAGCAGTCCAAAGACGGACTCGGGCAATCAGCCCCAGCATTTT
D gene: NA
J gene: TRBJ1-5
V gene: TRBV6-1
clone size: NA
CDR3 length: 16

CDR3 protein: CASSQLSSYEQYF
CDR3 DNA: TGTGCCAGCAGCCAACTGAGCTCCTACGAGCAGTACTTC
D gene: NA
J gene: TRBJ2-7
V gene: TRBV4-2
clone size: few
CDR3 length: 13

CDR3 protein: CASSLDLGGTWNTIYF
CDR3 DNA: TGTGCCAGCAGCTTAGATCTTGGAGGGACGTGGAACACCATATATTTT
D gene: NA
J gene: TRBJ1-3
V gene: TRBV11-2
clone size: few
CDR3 length: 16

CDR3 protein: CASRTLTSGGKETQYF
CDR3 DNA: TGTGCCAGCAGAACACTTACTAGCGGGGGGAAAGAGACCCAGTACTTC
D gene: TRBD2
J gene: TRBJ2-5
V gene: TRBV12-3/TRBV12-4
clone size: few
CDR3 length: 16

CDR3 protein: CASSLISTMNTEAFF
CDR3 DNA: TGTGCCAGCAGCTTAATTTCGACTATGAACACTGAAGCTTTCTTT
D gene: NA
J gene: TRBJ1-1
V gene: TRBV7-2
clone size: NA
CDR3 length: 15

CDR3 protein: CASSWEVGTEAFF
CDR3 DNA: TGTGCCAGCAGCTGGGAGGTAGGGACTGAAGCTTTCTTT
D gene: NA
J gene: TRBJ1-1
V gene: TRBV7-9
clone size: many
CDR3 length: 13

CDR3 protein: CATTRQVAAIQETQYF
CDR3 DNA: TGTGCCACTACTCGGCAGGTCGCGGCCATACAAGAGACCCAGTACTTC
D gene: NA
J gene: TRBJ2-5
V gene: TRBV7-9
clone size: once
CDR3 length: 16

CDR3 protein: CASLVQETQYF
CDR3 DNA: TGTGCTAGTTTGGTCCAAGAGACCCAGTACTTC
D gene: NA
J gene: TRBJ2-5
V gene: TRBV2
clone size: NA
CDR3 length: 11

CDR3 protein: CASSAPSTNEKLFF
CDR3 DNA: TGCGCCAGCAGTGCGCCGTCAACTAATGAAAAACTGTTTTTT
D gene: NA
J gene: TRBJ1-4
V gene: TRBV10-2
clone size: NA
CDR3 length: 14

CDR3 protein: CSAWTGDNQPQHF
CDR3 DNA: TGCAGTGCGTGGACAGGGGACAATCAGCCCCAGCATTTT
D gene: TRBD1
J gene: TRBJ1-5
V gene: TRBV20-1
clone size: many
CDR3 length: 13

CDR3 protein: CASSPRSVGRHETQHF
CDR3 DNA: TGTGCCAGCAGCCCCAGGAGTGTGGGGCGCCATGAGACCCAGCATTTT
D gene: NA
J gene: TRBJ1-5
V gene: TRBV7-8
clone size: NA
CDR3 length: 16

CDR3 protein: CASSYSTSGVGNTIYF
CDR3 DNA: TGTGCCAGCAGTTACTCGACATCAGGGGTGGGGAACACCATATATTTT
D gene: NA
J gene: TRBJ1-3
V gene: TRBV6-5
clone size: NA
CDR3 length: 16

CDR3 protein: CASSARRDNTIYF
CDR3 DNA: TGTGCCAGCAGTGCCCGCAGGGATAACACCATATATTTT
D gene: NA
J gene: TRBJ1-3
V gene: TRBV6-1
clone size: NA
CDR3 length: 13

CDR3 protein: CAWMGTSYGYTF
CDR3 DNA: TGTGCCTGGATGGGGACTTCCTATGGCTACACCTTC
D gene: NA
J gene: TRBJ1-2
V gene: TRBV7-8
clone size: NA
CDR3 length: 12

CDR3 protein: CAIINSLNQGGFREEEKLFF
CDR3 DNA: TGTGCCATCATCAATTCCTTGAACCAAGGGGGTTTCAGGGAGGAGGAAAAACTGTTTTTT
D gene: NA
J gene: TRBJ1-4
V gene: TRBV10-3
clone size: few
CDR3 length: 20

CDR3 protein: CASSLEGQGLEQYF
CDR3 DNA: TGTGCCAGCAGCTTGGAAGGGCAGGGCCTAGAGCAGTACTTC
D gene: NA
J gene: TRBJ2-7
V gene: TRBV5-5
clone size: few
CDR3 length: 14

CDR3 protein: CATSSEDSNQPQHF
CDR3 DNA: TGTGCCACCAGCAGTGAGGACAGCAATCAGCCCCAGCATTTT
D gene: NA
J gene: TRBJ1-5
V gene: TRBV24-1
clone size: NA
CDR3 length: 14

CDR3 protein: CASSLGLAGGPSYEQYF
CDR3 DNA: TGTGCCAGCAGCTTAGGCCTAGCGGGAGGGCCATCCTACGAGCAGTACTTC
D gene: TRBD2
J gene: TRBJ2-7
V gene: TRBV11-1
clone size: few
CDR3 length: 17

CDR3 protein: CASSPMRSGELFF
CDR3 DNA: TGTGCCAGCAGCCCTATGAGGTCCGGGGAGCTGTTTTTT
D gene: NA
J gene: TRBJ2-2
V gene: TRBV9
clone size: many
CDR3 length: 13

CDR3 protein: CAISASLYNEQFF
CDR3 DNA: TGTGCCATCAGTGCCTCACTTTACAATGAGCAGTTCTTT
D gene: NA
J gene: TRBJ1-1
V gene: TRBV10-3
clone size: few
CDR3 length: 13

CDR3 protein: CATAGEINQPQHF
CDR3 DNA: TGTGCCACCGCCGGGGAGATCAATCAGCCCCAGCATTTT
D gene: NA
J gene: TRBJ1-5
V gene: TRBV10-3
clone size: NA
CDR3 length: 13

CDR3 protein: CASSQASESNYGYTF
CDR3 DNA: TGCGCCAGCAGCCAAGCATCAGAGAGTAACTATGGCTACACCTTC
D gene: NA
J gene: TRBJ1-2
V gene: TRBV4-1
clone size: NA
CDR3 length: 15

CDR3 protein: CASQQGRF
CDR3 DNA: TGTGCCAGCCAACAGGGGCGATTT
D gene: TRBD1
J gene: TRBJ1-6
V gene: TRBV7-2
clone size: NA
CDR3 length: 8

CDR3 protein: CAIGMGNTEAFF
CDR3 DNA: TGTGCAATCGGGATGGGAAACACTGAAGCTTTCTTT
D gene: NA
J gene: TRBJ1-1
V gene: TRBV10-3
clone size: NA
CDR3 length: 12

CDR3 protein: CASSYSGPVGYEQYF
CDR3 DNA: TGTGCCAGCAGTTACTCCGGACCAGTTGGGTACGAGCAGTACTTC
D gene: NA
J gene: TRBJ2-7
V gene: TRBV6-5
clone size: NA
CDR3 length: 15

CDR3 protein: CASSLRPGTGGYEQYF
CDR3 DNA: TGTGCCAGCAGCTTACGACCCGGGACAGGAGGTTACGAGCAGTACTTC
D gene: TRBD1
J gene: TRBJ2-7
V gene: TRBV7-6
clone size: many
CDR3 length: 16

CDR3 protein: CASSTGTGKHQPQHF
CDR3 DNA: TGTGCCAGCAGTACCGGGACAGGCAAACATCAGCCCCAGCATTTT
D gene: TRBD1
J gene: TRBJ1-5
V gene: TRBV6-2/TRBV6-3
clone size: many
CDR3 length: 15

CDR3 protein: CATTTGAGGTEAFF
CDR3 DNA: TGTGCCACAACTACAGGGGCCGGGGGCACTGAAGCTTTCTTT
D gene: TRBD1
J gene: TRBJ1-1
V gene: TRBV10-3
clone size: many
CDR3 length: 14

CDR3 protein: CASSPVGPENTEAFF
CDR3 DNA: TGTGCCAGCAGTCCGGTAGGACCGGAGAACACTGAAGCTTTCTTT
D gene: NA
J gene: TRBJ1-1
V gene: TRBV2
clone size: many
CDR3 length: 15